This T cell receptor beta chain was sequenced during a study of blood T cells in healthy people across ages. A second PCR, run for about 6 to 11 cycles, used a sample-barcoded 5' primer plus a J-beta primer mix. TCRdb reanalysed the 5' RACE reads using MiXCR and keeps one entry per CDR3 protein. The table has about 800,000 distinct CDR3 sequences, 20% to 30% seen once. CDR1 and CDR2 from the germline V gene are MNHNS and SASEGT. V was pared by 2 bases and J by 7 bases, with 4 bases of the junction left unmatched. The CDR3 is made up of 13 amino acids. General study findings and limits: PBMCs were not sorted, which prevented a conclusive comparison of naive versus antigen-experienced cells. Donor CMV status, an unknown factor, possibly confounded changes in expanded clonotypes.

This clonotype was seen only a few times. Its antigen remains unknown. These records were also assigned to another study, of T cells of mothers and their children. From that study: Every mother produced more than 8.5 million TCR beta CDR3 reads, whereas every child provided around 3 million.

The TCR comes from a boy between 10 and 17 years old in good health. Sequences were obtained from blood. The rearrangement joins TRBV6-1 to TRBJ1-2, with 7 bases aligning to TRBD1. The CDR3 region has the DNA TGTGCCAGCAGTGAACTAGGACAGGCTGGCTACACCTTC. Its protein product is CASSELGQAGYTF.